This T cell receptor (beta chain) was recorded in a study of T cells in Graves' hyperthyroidism and ophthalmopathy (dated by TCRdb to about 2019). Turning to the overall study: Peripheral blood was collected at initial diagnosis, before any treatment. A discovery cohort of about 95 patients, approximately 45 with Graves' ophthalmopathy and fewer than 65 with stable Graves' hyperthyroidism, was used to find distinguishing TCR V-J signatures. An independent validation cohort of around 19 hyperthyroidism patients and over 15 patients who later progressed to ophthalmopathy tested prospective prediction of ophthalmopathy. The roughly 100 discovery patients were divided at random into training and test sets in a 7:3 ratio. Thyroid tissue and blood T-cell repertoires from six Graves' hyperthyroidism patients were also compared in the study. After blood sampling, hyperthyroidism patients were treated with methimazole at a starting dose of 30 mg daily, and ophthalmopathy patients were treated with high-dose intravenous methylprednisolone. The paper reports TCR Vbeta CDR3 sequencing of some 140 peripheral blood samples: 43 ophthalmopathy, under 85 hyperthyroidism and approximately 17 progressor patients. Here is what the overall study found, with its caveats: Most expanded thyroid clonotypes (frequency above 0.001) were also detected in blood, a finding suggesting that blood repertoires may reflect thyroid immune responses. Sample size was not statistically predetermined, and investigators were not blinded to group allocation. During validation, the model predicted progression to ophthalmopathy a median of approximately six months ahead of onset, with almost 71% sensitivity and more than 72% specificity. In cross-validation, a model built on a 13 V-J signature told ophthalmopathy apart from stable hyperthyroidism with approximately 90% sensitivity and around 83% specificity, and in testing the same model reached 80%/75%.

Note on this clonotype: What antigen it recognizes has not been identified. The record has no base qualities; no much larger clone is one base away.

Amplification of TCR beta CDR3 regions was carried out from RNA transcripts. A first-round RT-PCR of the TCR CDR3 used the HTBI primer set with the Qiagen OneStep RT-PCR kit. Libraries were constructed in a second round of multiplex PCR, after which size selection and purification were carried out. Paired-end sequencing of the libraries was performed with 100 bp reads on an Illumina HiSeq2000. Concerning the study's data processing: SOAPnuke was used to process the raw data, throwing out any read that contained adapters or uncalled bases, had a mean Phred below 15, or lacked an exact constant-primer or identifier match. COPE v1.2.5 was used to merge high-quality paired reads, and clonotypes were defined as unique nucleotide sequences. MiTCR v1.1 was used to align the clonotypes against IMGT TRBV, TRBD and TRBJ reference segments. Only V-J combinations with frequency above 0.0001, covering approximately 99% of repertoires, were analysed. The TCS score was defined as the ratio of F50 (clonal expansion) to E x V (chaos), calculated using BLOSUM62-based TCRdist between CDR3 peptides within each V-J. Welch's t-statistics and random forest reduced approximately 520 V-J features to 10 to 15, which were used in a naive Bayes classifier (R e1071). The public reads were reanalyzed by TCRdb: fastp trimming at Q25, MiXCR alignment, in-frame beta chains only. Identical CDR3 protein sequences are pooled into one entry, listed with their most common genes and DNA. TCRdb's processing, not the study's, gives the V and J calls here. The sample contains a few hundred thousand distinct CDR3 sequences, roughly 15% of them found a single time. The top ten constitute more than 4.5% of the sample.

Stable Graves' hyperthyroidism was defined as no progression to ophthalmopathy during 18 months of follow-up. Hyperthyroidism patients were aged 18 to 65 years and newly diagnosed, with disease duration of less than 2 months. The study excluded patients with uncontrolled infections, other autoimmune diseases, pregnancy or lactation. Diagnoses were based on clinical symptoms, serum thyroxine and TRAb, thyroid ultrasound and orbital computed tomography. PBMCs were separated from approximately 10 ml of fresh peripheral blood using Ficoll-Paque density gradient centrifugation. Total RNA was extracted using Trizol reagent, and RNA quality was assessed on an Agilent 2100 Bioanalyzer. This receptor was identified in a woman between 18 and 29 years old with Graves' hyperthyroidism. Sequenced: blood.

The DNA sequence is as follows: TGTGCCAACAGAAGGGACAGGGCAACCTTTAACTATGGCTACACCTTC. Its product reads: CANRRDRATFNYGYTF. This chain is built from TRBV6-2 or TRBV6-3 and TRBJ1-2; 9 bases in the junction line up with TRBD1. The V end gives up 10 bases and the J end 1 base, leaving 13 bases in the junction not matched to a gene. The CDR3 runs 16 amino acids, cysteine and phenylalanine included. Only CDR3 DNA remains: 48 bases, in frame from the first base. The germline V gene supplies CDR1 MNHEY and CDR2 SVGEGT.